This section outlines one T cell receptor (beta chain) sequence together with its context. This CDR3 comprises 15 residues. The germline gives CDR1 ENHRY, CDR2 SYGVKD. The data were obtained in a study of cytomegalovirus exposure and HLA in healthy donors. Vbeta (60) and Jbeta (13) primers were used in the PCR. Using immunoSEQ multiplex PCR, the repertoire was profiled, and TCRdb retains in-frame clones only, with some absent. The data contain some 150,000 clones, more than 65% of them seen just once; the ten biggest clones take up 1.6%. The sample taken for sequencing was PBMCs. The sequence was collected from a woman between 25 and 40 years old in good health and CMV-seronegative. The rearrangement links TRBV10-3 to TRBJ2-5, with D possibly matching TRBD2 (5 bases). The end of the DNA is better explained by TRBJ2-7, so the J call may be wrong. The CDR3 DNA reads TGTGCCATCAGCCCAGATCCCCCGTCGGGGTACGAGCAGTACTTC. Amino acid sequence: CAISPDPPSGYEQYF.